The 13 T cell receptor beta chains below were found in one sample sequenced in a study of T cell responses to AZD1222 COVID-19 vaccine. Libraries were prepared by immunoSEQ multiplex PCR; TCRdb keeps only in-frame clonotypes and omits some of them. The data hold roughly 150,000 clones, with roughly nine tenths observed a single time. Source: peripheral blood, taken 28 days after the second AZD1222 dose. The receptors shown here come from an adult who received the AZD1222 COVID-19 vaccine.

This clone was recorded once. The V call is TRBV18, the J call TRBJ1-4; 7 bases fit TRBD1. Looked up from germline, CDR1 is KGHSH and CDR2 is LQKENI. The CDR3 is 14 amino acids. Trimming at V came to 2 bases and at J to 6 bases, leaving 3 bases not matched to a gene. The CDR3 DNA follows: TGTGCCAGCTCACCAACAGGGGATCATGAAAAACTGTTTTTT. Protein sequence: CASSPTGDHEKLFF. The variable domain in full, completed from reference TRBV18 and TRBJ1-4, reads NAGVMQNPRHLVRRRGQEARLRCSPMKGHSHVYWYRQLPEEGLKFMVYLQKENIIDESGMPKERFSAEFPKEGPSILRIQQVVRGDSAAYFCASSPTGDHEKLFFGSGTQLSVL.

The DNA for the CDR3 is TGCAGCGCCTACCGGGACAGCTCTGGAAACACCATATATTTT. Its translation is CSAYRDSSGNTIYF. V is TRBV29-1 and J is TRBJ1-3; 7 positions agree with TRBD1. After removal of 7 bases from V and 0 bases from J, the junction contained 6 bases not matched to a gene. The V gene's germline CDR1 is SQVTM and CDR2 ANQGSEA. The CDR3 totals 14 residues.

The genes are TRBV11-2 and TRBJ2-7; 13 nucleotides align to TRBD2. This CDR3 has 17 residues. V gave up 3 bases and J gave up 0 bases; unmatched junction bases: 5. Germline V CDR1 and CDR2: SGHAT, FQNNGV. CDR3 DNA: TGTGCCAGCAGCTTCGGGACTAGCGGGATTAGCTCCTACGAGCAGTACTTC. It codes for CASSFGTSGISSYEQYF. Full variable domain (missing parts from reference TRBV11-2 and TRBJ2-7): EAGVAQSPRYKIIEKRQSVAFWCNPISGHATLYWYQQILGQGPKLLIQFQNNGVVDDSQLPKDRFSAERLKGVDSTLKIQPAKLEDSAVYLCASSFGTSGISSYEQYFGPGTRLTVT.

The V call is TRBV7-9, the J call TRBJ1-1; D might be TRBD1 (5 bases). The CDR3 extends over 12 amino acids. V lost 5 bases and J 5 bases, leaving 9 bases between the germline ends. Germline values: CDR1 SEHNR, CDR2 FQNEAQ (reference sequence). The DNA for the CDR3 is TGTGCCAGCAGCGGGGGTAAAACTGAAGCTTTCTTT. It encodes CASSGGKTEAFF.

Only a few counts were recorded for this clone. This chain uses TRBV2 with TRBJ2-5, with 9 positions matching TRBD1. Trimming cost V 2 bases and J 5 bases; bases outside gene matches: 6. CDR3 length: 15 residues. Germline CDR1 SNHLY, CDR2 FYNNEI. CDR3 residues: CASSEWDRVGETQYF. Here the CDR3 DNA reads TGTGCCAGCAGTGAATGGGACAGGGTGGGCGAGACCCAGTACTTC. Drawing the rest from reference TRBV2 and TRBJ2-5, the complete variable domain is EPEVTQTPSHQVTQMGQEVILRCVPISNHLYFYWYRQILGQKVEFLVSFYNNEISEKSEIFDDQFSVERPDGSNFTLKIRSTKLEDSAMYFCASSEWDRVGETQYFGPGTRLLVL.

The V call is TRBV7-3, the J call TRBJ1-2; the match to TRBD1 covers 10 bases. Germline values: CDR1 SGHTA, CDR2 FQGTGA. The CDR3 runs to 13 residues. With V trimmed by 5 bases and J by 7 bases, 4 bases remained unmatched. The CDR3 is CASSPGTGVGYTF. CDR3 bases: TGTGCCAGCAGCCCCGGGACAGGGGTTGGCTACACCTTC.

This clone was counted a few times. The CDR3 loop is CASSRPGQGESGELFF. The CDR3 nucleotides are TGTGCCAGCAGCCGGCCGGGACAGGGGGAATCCGGGGAGCTGTTTTTT. The chain recombines TRBV11-2 with TRBJ2-2; 11 positions agree with TRBD1. Per germline, CDR1 SGHAT and CDR2 FQNNGV. The CDR3 is 16 amino acids. With V trimmed by 5 bases and J by 6 bases, 8 bases remained unmatched.

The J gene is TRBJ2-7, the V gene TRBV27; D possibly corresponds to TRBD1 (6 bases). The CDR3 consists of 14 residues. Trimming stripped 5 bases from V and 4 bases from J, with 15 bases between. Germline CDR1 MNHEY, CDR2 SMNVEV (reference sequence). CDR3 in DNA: TGTGCCAGCAGTCCTTCGACAGGTTCTTACGAGCAGTACTTC. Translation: CASSPSTGSYEQYF.

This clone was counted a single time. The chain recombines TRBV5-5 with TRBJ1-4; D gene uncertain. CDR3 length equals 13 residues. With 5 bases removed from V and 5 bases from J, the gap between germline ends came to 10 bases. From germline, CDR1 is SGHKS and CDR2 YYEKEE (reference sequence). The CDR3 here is CASSRGTNEKLFF. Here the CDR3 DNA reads TGTGCCAGCAGTCGAGGAACAAATGAAAAACTGTTTTTT.

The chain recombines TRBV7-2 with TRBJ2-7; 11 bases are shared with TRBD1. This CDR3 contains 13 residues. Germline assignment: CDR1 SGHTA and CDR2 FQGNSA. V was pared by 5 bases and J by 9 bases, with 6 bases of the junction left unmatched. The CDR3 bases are TGTGCCAGCAGCCCGGGACAGGGGGGAGTGCAGTACTTC. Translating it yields CASSPGQGGVQYF.

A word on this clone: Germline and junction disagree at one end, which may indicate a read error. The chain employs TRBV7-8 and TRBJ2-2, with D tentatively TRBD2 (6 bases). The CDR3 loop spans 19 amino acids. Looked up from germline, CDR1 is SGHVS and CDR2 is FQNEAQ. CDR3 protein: CASNLAEGWGLANTGELFF. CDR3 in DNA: TGTGCCAGCAACTTAGCGGAAGGCTGGGGATTGGCGAACACCGGGGAGCTGTTTTTT.

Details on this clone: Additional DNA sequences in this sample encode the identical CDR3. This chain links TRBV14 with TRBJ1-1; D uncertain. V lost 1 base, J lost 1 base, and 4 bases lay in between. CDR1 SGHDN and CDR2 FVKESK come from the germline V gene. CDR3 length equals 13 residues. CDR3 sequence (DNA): TGTGCCAGCAGCCAAGTGAGGAACACTGAAGCTTTCTTT. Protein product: CASSQVRNTEAFF.

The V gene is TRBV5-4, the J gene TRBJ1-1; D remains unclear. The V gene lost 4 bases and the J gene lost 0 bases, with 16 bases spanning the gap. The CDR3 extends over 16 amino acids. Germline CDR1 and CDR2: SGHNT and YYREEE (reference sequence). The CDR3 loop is CASSRPLGVLNTEAFF. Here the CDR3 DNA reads TGTGCCAGCAGCCGCCCGTTGGGAGTTCTGAACACTGAAGCTTTCTTT.